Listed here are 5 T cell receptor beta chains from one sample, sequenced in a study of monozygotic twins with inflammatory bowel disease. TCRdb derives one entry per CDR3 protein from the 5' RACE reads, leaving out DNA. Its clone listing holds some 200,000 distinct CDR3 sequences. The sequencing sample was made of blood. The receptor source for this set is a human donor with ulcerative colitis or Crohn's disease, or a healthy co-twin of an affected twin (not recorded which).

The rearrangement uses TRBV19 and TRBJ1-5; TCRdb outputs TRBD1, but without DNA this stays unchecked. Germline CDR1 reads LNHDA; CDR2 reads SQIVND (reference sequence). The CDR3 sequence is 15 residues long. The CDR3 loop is CASRAGPDRNQPQHF.

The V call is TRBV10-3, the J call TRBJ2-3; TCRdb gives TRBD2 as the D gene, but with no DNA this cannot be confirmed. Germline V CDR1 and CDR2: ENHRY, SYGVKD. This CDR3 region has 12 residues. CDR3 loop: CASGGAPDTQYF.

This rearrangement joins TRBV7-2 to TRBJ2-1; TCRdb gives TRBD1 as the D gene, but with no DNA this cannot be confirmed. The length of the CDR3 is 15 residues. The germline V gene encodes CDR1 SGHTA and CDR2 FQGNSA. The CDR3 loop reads CASSFGQGAYNEQFF.

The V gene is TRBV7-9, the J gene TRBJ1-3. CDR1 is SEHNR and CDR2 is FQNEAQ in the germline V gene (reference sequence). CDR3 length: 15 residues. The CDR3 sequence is CASSPWEGSGNTIYF.

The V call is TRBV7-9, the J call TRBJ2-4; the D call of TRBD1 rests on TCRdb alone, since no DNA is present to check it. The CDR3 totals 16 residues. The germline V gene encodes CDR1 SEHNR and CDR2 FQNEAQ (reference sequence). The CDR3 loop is CASSLGGTGTKNIQYF.